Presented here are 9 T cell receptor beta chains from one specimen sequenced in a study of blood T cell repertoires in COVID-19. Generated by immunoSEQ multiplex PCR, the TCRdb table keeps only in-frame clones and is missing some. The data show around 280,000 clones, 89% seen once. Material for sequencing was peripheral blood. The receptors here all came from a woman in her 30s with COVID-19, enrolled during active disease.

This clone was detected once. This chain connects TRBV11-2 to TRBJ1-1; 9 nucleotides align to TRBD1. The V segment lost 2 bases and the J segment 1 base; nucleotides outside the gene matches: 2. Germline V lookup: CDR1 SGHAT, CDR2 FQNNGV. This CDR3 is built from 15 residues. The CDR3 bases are TGTGCCAGCAGCTTACCGGGACAGGGGAACACTGAAGCTTTCTTT. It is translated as CASSLPGQGNTEAFF.

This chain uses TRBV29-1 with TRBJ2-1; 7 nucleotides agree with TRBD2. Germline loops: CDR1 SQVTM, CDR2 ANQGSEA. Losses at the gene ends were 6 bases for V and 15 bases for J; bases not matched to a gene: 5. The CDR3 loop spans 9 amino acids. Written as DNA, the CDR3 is TGCAGCGTGGGGGGGTTTCGGTTCTTC. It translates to CSVGGFRFF.

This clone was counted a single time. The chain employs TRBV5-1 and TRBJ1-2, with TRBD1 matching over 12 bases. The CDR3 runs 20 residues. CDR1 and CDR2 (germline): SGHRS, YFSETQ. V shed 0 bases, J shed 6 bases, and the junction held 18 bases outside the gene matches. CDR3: CASSLDGTGTGGTLNHGYTF. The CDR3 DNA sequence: TGCGCCAGCAGCTTGGATGGAACCGGGACAGGGGGCACACTTAATCATGGCTACACCTTC. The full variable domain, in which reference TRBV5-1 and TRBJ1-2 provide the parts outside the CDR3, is KAGVTQTPRYLIKTRGQQVTLSCSPISGHRSVSWYQQTPGQGLQFLFEYFSETQRNKGNFPGRFSGRQFSNSRSEMNVSTLELGDSALYLCASSLDGTGTGGTLNHGYTFGSGTRLTVV.

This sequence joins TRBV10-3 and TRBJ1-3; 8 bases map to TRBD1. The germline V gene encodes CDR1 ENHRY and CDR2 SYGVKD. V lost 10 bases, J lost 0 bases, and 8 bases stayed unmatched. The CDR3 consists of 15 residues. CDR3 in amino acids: CATISDRGSGNTIYF. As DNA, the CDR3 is TGTGCCACCATCTCCGACAGGGGCTCTGGAAACACCATATATTTT.

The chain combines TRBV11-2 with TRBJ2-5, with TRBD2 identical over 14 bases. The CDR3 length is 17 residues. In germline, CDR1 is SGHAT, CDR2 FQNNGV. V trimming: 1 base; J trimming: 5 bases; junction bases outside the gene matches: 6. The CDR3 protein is CASSLGDRLAGGETQYF. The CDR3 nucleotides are TGTGCCAGCAGCTTAGGCGACCGACTAGCGGGGGGGGAGACCCAGTACTTC.

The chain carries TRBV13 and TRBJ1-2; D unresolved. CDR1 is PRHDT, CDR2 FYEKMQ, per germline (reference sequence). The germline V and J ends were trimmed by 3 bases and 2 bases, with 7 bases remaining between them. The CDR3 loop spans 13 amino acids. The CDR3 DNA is TGTGCCAGCAGCTTCGGTCGAAACTATGGCTACACCTTC. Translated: CASSFGRNYGYTF.

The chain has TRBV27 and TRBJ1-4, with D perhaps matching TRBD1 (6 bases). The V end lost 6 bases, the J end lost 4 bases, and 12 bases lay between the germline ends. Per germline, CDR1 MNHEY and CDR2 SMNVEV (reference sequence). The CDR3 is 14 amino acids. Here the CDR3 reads CASSSNRDNEKLFF. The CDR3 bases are TGTGCCAGCAGCTCCAACAGGGATAATGAAAAACTGTTTTTT.

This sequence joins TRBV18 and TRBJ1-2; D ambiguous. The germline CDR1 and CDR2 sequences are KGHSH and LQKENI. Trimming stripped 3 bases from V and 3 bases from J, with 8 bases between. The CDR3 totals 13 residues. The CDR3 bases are TGTGCCAGCTCACCGAACACAGACTATGGCTACACCTTC. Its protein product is CASSPNTDYGYTF. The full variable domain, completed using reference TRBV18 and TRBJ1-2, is NAGVMQNPRHLVRRRGQEARLRCSPMKGHSHVYWYRQLPEEGLKFMVYLQKENIIDESGMPKERFSAEFPKEGPSILRIQQVVRGDSAAYFCASSPNTDYGYTFGSGTRLTVV.

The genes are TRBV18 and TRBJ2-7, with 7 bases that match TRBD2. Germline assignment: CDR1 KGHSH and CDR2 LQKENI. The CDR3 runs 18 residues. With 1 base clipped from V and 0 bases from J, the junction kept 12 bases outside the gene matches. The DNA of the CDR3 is TGTGCCAGCTCACCACAGAGAGCCGAGCGGGGCTACTCCTACGAGCAGTACTTC. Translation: CASSPQRAERGYSYEQYF.